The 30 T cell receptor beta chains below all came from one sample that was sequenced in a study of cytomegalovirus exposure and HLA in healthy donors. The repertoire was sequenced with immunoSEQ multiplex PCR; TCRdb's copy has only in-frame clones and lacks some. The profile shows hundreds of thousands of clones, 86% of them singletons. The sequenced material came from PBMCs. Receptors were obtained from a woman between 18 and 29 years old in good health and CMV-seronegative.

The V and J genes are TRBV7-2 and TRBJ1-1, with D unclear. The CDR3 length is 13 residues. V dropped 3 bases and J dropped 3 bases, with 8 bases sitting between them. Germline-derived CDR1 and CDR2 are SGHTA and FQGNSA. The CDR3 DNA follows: TGTGCCAGCAGCTTCGGGTCCTACACTGAAGCTTTCTTT. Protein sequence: CASSFGSYTEAFF.

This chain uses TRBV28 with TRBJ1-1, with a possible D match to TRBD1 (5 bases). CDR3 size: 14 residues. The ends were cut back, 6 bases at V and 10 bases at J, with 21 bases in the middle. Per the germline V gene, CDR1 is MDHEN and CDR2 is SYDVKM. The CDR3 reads CASSQGGTAQTAFF. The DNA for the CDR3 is TGTGCCAGCAGCCAAGGTGGGACTGCTCAGACAGCTTTCTTT.

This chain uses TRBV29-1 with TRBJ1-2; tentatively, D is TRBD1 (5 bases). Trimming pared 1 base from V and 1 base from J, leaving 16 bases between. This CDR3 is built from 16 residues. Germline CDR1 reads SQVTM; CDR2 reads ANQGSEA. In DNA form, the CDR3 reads TGCAGCGTTGAAGTGGGGGGGTATCTCAATAACTATGGCTACACCTTC. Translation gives CSVEVGGYLNNYGYTF.

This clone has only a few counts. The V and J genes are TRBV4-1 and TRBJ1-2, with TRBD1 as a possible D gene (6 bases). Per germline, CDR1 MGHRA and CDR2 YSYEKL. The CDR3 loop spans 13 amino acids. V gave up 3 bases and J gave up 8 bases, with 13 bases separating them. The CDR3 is CASSHENRVGYTF. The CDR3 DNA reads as TGCGCCAGCAGCCACGAGAACAGGGTAGGCTACACCTTC.

The CDR3 sequence: CASSFQTGGQHF. The CDR3 DNA sequence: TGTGCCAGCAGCTTTCAGACAGGGGGCCAGCATTTT. The chain couples TRBV7-9 to TRBJ1-5, with 9 bases fitting TRBD1. Germline CDR1 is SEHNR and CDR2 is FQNEAQ (reference sequence). This CDR3 has 12 amino acids. The V gene end was trimmed by 3 bases and the J gene end by 12 bases; junction bases not matched to a gene: 3.

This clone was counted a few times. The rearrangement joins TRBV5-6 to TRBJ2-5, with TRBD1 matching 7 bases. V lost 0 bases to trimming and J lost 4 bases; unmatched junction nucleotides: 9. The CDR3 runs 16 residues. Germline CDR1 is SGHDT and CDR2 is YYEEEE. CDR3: CASSLDTSGQIETQYF. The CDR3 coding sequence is TGTGCCAGCAGCTTGGACACCTCGGGACAGATAGAGACCCAGTACTTC.

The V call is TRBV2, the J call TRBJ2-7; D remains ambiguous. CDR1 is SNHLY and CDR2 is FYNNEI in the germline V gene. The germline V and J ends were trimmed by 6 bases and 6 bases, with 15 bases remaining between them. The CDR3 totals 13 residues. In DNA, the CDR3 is TGTGCCAGCAGCGCAAACCGCGGCAGCGAGCAGTACTTC. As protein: CASSANRGSEQYF.

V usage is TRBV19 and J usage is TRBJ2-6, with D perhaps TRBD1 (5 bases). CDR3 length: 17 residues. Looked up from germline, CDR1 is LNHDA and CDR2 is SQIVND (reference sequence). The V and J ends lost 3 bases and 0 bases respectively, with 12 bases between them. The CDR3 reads CASSILDMNSGANVLTF. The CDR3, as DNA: TGTGCCAGTAGTATCTTGGACATGAACTCTGGGGCCAACGTCCTGACTTTC.

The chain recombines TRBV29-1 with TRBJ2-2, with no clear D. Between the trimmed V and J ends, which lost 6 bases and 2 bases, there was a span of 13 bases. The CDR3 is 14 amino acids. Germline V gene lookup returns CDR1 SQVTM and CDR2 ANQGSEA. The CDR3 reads CSVVQQLNTGELFF. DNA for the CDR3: TGCAGCGTGGTCCAACAGCTCAACACCGGGGAGCTGTTTTTT.

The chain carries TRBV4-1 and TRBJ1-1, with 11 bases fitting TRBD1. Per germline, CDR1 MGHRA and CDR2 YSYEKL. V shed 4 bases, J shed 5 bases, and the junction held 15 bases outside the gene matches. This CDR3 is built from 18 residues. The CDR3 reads CASSPLGQGAIGETEAFF. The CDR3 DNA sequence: TGCGCCAGCAGCCCGCTTGGACAGGGGGCAATAGGAGAGACTGAAGCTTTCTTT.

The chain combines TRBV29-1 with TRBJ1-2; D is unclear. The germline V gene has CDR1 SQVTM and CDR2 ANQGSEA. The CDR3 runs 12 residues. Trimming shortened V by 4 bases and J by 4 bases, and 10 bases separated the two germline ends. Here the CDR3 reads CSVAGELYGYTF. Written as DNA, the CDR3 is TGCAGCGTTGCTGGGGAGCTCTATGGCTACACCTTC.

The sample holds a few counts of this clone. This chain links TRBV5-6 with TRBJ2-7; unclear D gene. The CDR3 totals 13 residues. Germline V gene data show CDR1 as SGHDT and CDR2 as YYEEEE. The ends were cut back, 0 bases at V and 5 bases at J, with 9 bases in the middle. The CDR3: CASSLVAGNEQYF. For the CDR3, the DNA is TGTGCCAGCAGCTTGGTTGCAGGCAACGAGCAGTACTTC.

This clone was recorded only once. CDR3: CASRLQGFGNTEAFF. For the CDR3, the DNA is TGTGCCAGCAGACTGCAGGGGTTTGGGAACACTGAAGCTTTCTTT. This chain links TRBV28 with TRBJ1-1, with D maybe TRBD1 (6 bases). The CDR3 has 15 amino acids. Trimming shortened V by 6 bases and J by 1 base, and 15 bases separated the two germline ends. Germline V gives CDR1 MDHEN, CDR2 SYDVKM.

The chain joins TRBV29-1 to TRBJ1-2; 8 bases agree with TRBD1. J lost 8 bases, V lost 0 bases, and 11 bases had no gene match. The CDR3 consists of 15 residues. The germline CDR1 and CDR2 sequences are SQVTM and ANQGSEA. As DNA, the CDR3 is TGCAGCGTTGAAGATCGACAGGGGCGCTGGGAAGGCTACACCTTC. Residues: CSVEDRQGRWEGYTF.

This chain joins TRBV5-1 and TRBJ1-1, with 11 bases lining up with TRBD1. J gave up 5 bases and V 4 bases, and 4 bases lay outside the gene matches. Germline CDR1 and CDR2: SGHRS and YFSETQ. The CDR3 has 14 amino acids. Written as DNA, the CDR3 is TGCGCCAGCAGCCCCGGGACAGGGGGAACTGAAGCTTTCTTT. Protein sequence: CASSPGTGGTEAFF.

CDR3 residues: CATSRTSGRAGEVDTQYF. CDR3 DNA sequence: TGTGCCACCAGCAGGACTAGCGGGAGGGCGGGTGAGGTGGATACGCAGTATTTT. The gene calls are TRBV15 and TRBJ2-3, with 14 bases matching TRBD2. V dropped 3 bases and J dropped 6; count of bases not matched to a gene: 11. The CDR3 is 18 residues long. CDR1 and CDR2 from the germline V gene are LNHNV and YYDKDF (reference sequence).

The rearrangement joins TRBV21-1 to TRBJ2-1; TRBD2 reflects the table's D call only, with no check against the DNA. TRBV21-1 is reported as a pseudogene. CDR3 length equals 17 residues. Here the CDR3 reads CASRKKTGTSVYNEQFF. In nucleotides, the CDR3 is TGTGCCAGCAGAAAAAAAACCGGGACTAGCGTATACAATGAGCAGTTCTTC.

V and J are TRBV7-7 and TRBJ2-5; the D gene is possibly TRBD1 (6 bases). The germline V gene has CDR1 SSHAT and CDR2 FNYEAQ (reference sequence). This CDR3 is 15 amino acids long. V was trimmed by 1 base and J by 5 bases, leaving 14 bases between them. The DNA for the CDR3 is TGTGCCAGCAGCTTAGGTCAGGGGCTACGGGAGACCCAGTACTTC. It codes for CASSLGQGLRETQYF.

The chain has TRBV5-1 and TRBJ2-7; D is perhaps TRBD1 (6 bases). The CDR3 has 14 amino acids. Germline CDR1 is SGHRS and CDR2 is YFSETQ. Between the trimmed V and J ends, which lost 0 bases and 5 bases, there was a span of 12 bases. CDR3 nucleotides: TGCGCCAGCAGCTTGGCGGACAGTGTGGACGAGCAGTACTTC. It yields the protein CASSLADSVDEQYF. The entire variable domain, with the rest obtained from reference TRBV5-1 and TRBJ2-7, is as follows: KAGVTQTPRYLIKTRGQQVTLSCSPISGHRSVSWYQQTPGQGLQFLFEYFSETQRNKGNFPGRFSGRQFSNSRSEMNVSTLELGDSALYLCASSLADSVDEQYFGPGTRLTVT.

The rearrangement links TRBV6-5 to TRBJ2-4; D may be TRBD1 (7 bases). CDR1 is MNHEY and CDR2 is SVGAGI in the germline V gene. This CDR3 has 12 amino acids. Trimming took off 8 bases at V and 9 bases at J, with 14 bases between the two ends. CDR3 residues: CASANRGGIQYF. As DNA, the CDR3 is TGTGCCAGCGCGAACAGGGGAGGCATTCAGTACTTC.

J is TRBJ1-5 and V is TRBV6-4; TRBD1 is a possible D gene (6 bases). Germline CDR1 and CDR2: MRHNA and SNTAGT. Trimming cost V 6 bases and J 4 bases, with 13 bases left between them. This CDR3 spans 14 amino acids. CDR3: CASRAPGVNQPQHF. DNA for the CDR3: TGTGCCAGCAGGGCTCCAGGGGTAAATCAGCCCCAGCATTTT.

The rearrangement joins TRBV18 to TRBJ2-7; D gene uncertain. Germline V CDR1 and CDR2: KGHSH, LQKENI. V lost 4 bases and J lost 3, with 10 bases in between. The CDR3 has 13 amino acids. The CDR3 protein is CASSLQAFYEQYF. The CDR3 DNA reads TGTGCCAGCTCACTGCAGGCTTTCTACGAGCAGTACTTC.

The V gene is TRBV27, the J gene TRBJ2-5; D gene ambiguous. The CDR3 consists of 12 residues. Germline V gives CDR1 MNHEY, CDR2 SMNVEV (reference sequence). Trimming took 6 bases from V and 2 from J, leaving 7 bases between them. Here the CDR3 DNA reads TGTGCCAGCAGGAACAGACAAGAGACCCAGTACTTC. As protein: CASRNRQETQYF.

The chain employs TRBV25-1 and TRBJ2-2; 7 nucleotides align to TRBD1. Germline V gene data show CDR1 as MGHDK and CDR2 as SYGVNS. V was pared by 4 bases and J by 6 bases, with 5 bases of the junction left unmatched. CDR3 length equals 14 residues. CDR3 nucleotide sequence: TGTGCCAGCAGTGCAACAGGGGTCCCCGGGGAGCTGTTTTTT. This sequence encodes CASSATGVPGELFF.

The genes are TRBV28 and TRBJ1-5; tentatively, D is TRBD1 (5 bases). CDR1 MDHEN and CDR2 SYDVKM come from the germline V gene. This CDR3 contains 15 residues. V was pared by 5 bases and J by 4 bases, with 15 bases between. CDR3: CASSPAGHRNQPQHF. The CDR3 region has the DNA TGTGCCAGCAGTCCCGCCGGACATCGGAATCAGCCCCAGCATTTT.

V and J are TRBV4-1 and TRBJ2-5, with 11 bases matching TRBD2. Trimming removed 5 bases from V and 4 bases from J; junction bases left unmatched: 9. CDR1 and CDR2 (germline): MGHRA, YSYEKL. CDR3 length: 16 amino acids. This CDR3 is CASSTRALAGGETQYF. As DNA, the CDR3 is TGCGCCAGCAGCACCCGTGCCCTAGCGGGAGGAGAGACCCAGTACTTC.

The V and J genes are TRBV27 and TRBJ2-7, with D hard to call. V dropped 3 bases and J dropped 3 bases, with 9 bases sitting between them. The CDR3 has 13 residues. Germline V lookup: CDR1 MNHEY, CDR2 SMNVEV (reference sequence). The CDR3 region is CASSFGSGYEQYF. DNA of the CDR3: TGTGCCAGCAGTTTTGGGTCGGGCTACGAGCAGTACTTC.

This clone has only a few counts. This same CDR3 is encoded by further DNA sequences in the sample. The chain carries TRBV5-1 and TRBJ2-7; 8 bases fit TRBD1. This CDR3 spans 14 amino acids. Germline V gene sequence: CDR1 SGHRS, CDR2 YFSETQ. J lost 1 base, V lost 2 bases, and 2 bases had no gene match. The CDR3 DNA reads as TGCGCCAGCAGCTTACAGGGGGGATCCTACGAGCAGTACTTC. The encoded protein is CASSLQGGSYEQYF.

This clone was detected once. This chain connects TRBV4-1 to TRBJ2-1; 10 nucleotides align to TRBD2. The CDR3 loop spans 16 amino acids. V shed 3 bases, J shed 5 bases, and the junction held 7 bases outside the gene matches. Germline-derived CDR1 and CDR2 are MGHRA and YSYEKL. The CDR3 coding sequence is TGCGCCAGCAGCCAGTCGAGAGCGGGAGGGCACAATGAGCAGTTCTTC. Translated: CASSQSRAGGHNEQFF.

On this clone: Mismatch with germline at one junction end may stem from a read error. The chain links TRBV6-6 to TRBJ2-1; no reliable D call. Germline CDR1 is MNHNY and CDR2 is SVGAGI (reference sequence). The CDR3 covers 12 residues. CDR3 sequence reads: CASSYSDNEQFF. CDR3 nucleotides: TGTGCCAGCAGTTACTCCGACAATGAGCAGTTCTTC.